This T cell receptor beta chain was captured by sequencing in a study of T cell responses to AZD1222 COVID-19 vaccine. Study-level points and caveats: The donor group comprised mostly white British people and more females; the analysis possibly underestimated clonal diversity. Spike-specific TCR repertoires showed rising breadth and depth after two AZD1222 doses. Repertoire sampling happened only post peak T cell response.

Sequencing was performed with immunoSEQ multiplex PCR; in TCRdb, only in-frame clones are kept and a portion is missing. The sample contains about 120,000 clones, 92% of which appear only once. The CDR3 runs 16 residues. V was pared by 6 bases and J by 12 bases, with 26 bases between. Germline assignment: CDR1 SNHLY and CDR2 FYNNEI. In regard to this clone: Antigen specificity is unknown.

The clonotype originates from an adult in good health. Source: peripheral blood, taken on day 0 of AZD1222 vaccination. The gene calls are TRBV2 and TRBJ1-4; tentative D call: TRBD1 (5 bases). In DNA form, the CDR3 reads TGTGCCAGCAGCCTAAAATCTGGGACCCTATCGTCGGAACTGTTTTTT. As protein: CASSLKSGTLSSELFF.